The TCR beta chain under discussion was sequenced for a study of T cell responses to AZD1222 COVID-19 vaccine. With V trimmed by 3 bases and J by 5 bases, 6 bases remained unmatched. Germline CDR1 SGDLS, CDR2 YYNGEE. The CDR3 spans 14 residues. Study-level findings and limits: Epitopes outside B.1.351 and B.1.1.7 mutated regions reportedly drew nearly half of spike TCRs. Females made up more of the donors, who were largely white British, and clonal diversity may have come out too low. Regions 160-218 and 743-854 dominated among vaccine-associated CD4 TCRs spanning spike.

Remarks on this clone: What it binds is not known.

The protocol was immunoSEQ multiplex PCR, while the TCRdb copy is restricted to in-frame clones and leaves out a portion. The table has tens of thousands of clones, under 90% seen once. This clonotype was sampled from an adult who received the AZD1222 COVID-19 vaccine. Sample: peripheral blood, taken 28 days after the second AZD1222 dose. The chain joins TRBV9 to TRBJ2-3; 7 nucleotides match TRBD2. The CDR3 reads CASSGRDYRDTQYF. The CDR3 DNA reads as TGTGCCAGCAGCGGCCGGGACTACCGAGATACGCAGTATTTT. Combining the CDR3 with reference TRBV9 and TRBJ2-3 gives the whole variable domain DSGVTQTPKHLITATGQRVTLRCSPRSGDLSVYWYQQSLDQGLQFLIQYYNGEERAKGNILERFSAQQFPDLHSELNLSSLELGDSALYFCASSGRDYRDTQYFGPGTRLTVL.